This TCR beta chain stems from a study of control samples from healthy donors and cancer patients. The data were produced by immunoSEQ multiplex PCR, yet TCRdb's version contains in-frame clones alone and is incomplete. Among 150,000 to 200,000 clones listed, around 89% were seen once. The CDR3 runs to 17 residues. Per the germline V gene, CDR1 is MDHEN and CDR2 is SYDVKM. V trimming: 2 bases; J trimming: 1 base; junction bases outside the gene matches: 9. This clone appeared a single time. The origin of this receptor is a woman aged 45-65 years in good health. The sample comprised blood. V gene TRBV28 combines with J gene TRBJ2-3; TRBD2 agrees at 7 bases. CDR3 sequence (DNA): TGTGCCAGCAGTTTAGGGGCCCAGGCGGGGGGCACAGATACGCAGTATTTT. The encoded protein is CASSLGAQAGGTDTQYF.